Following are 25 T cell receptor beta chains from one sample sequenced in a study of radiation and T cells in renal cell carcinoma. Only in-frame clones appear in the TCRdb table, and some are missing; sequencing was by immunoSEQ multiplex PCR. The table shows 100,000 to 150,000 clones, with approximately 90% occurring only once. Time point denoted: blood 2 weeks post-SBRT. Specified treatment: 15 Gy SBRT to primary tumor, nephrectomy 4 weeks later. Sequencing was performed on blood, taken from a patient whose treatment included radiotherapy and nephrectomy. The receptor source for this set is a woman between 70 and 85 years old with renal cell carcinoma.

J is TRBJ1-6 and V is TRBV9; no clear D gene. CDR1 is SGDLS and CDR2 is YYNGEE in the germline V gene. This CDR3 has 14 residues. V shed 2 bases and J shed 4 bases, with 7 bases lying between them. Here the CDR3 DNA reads TGTGCCAGCAGCGTCGCAGGATATAATTCACCCCTCCACTTT. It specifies CASSVAGYNSPLHF.

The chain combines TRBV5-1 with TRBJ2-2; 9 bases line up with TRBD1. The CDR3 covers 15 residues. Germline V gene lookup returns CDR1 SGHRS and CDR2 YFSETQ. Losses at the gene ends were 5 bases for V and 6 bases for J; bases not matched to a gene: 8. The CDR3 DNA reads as TGCGCCAGCAGGCTGGGACAGGGTACGTCCGGGGAGCTGTTTTTT. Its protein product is CASRLGQGTSGELFF.

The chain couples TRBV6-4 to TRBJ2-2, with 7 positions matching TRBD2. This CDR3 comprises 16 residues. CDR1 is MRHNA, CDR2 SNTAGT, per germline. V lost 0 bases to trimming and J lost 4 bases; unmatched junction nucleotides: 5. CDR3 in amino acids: CASSDSRSGITGELFF. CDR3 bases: TGTGCCAGCAGTGACTCGCGAAGCGGGATCACCGGGGAGCTGTTTTTT.

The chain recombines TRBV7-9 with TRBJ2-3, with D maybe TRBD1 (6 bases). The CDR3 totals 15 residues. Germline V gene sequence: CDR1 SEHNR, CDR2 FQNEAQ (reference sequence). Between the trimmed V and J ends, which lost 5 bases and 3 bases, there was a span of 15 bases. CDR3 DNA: TGTGCCAGCAGCGCCGGGACACCACCGACAGATACGCAGTATTTT. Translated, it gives CASSAGTPPTDTQYF.

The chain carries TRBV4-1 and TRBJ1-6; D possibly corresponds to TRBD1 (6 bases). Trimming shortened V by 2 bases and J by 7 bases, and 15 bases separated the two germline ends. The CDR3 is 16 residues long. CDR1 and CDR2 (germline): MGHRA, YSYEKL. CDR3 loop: CASSQQARGFNSPLHF. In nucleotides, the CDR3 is TGCGCCAGCAGCCAACAAGCAAGGGGGTTCAATTCACCCCTCCACTTT.

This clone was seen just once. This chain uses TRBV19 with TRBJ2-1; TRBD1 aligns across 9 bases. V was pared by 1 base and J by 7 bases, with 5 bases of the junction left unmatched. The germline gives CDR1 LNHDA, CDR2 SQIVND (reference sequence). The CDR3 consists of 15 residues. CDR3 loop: CASSIAGQGQNEQFF. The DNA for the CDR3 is TGTGCCAGTAGTATAGCGGGACAGGGTCAGAATGAGCAGTTCTTC.

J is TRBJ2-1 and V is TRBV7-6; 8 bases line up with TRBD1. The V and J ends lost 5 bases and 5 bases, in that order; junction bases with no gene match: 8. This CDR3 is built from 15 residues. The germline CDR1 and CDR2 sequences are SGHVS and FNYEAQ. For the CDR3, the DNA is TGTGCCAGCAGCCCTGACAGGGGTCGGAACAATGAGCAGTTCTTC. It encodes CASSPDRGRNNEQFF.

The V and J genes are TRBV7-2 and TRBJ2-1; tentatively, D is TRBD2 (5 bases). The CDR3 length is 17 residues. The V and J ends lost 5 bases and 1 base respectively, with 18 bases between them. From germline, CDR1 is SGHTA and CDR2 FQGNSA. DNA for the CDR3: TGTGCCAGCAGCCGAAGACTAACCTCCGAGTCCTACAATGAGCAGTTCTTC. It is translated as CASSRRLTSESYNEQFF.

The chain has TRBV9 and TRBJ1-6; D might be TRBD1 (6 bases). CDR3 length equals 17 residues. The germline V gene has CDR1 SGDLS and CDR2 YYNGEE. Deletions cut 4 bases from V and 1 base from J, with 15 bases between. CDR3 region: CASSPGGRSSYNSPLHF. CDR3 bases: TGTGCCAGCAGCCCGGGGGGGCGCTCGTCCTATAATTCACCCCTCCACTTT.

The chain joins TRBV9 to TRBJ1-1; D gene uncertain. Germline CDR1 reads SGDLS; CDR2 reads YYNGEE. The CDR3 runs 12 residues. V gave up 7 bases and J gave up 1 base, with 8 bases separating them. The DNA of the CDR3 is TGTGCCAGCGACGGACCGAACACTGAAGCTTTCTTT. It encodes CASDGPNTEAFF.

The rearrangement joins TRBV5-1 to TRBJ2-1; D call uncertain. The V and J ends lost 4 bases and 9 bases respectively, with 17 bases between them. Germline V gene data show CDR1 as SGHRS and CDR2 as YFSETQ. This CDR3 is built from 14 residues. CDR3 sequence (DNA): TGCGCCAGCAGCCCCCCGACCACCACGGGTGAGCAGTTCTTC. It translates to CASSPPTTTGEQFF.

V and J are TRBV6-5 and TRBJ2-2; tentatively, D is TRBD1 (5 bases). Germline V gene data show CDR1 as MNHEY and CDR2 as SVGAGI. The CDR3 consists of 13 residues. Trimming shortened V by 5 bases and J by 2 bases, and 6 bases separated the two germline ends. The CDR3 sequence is CASSQGNTGELFF. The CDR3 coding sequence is TGTGCCAGCAGTCAGGGTAACACCGGGGAGCTGTTTTTT.

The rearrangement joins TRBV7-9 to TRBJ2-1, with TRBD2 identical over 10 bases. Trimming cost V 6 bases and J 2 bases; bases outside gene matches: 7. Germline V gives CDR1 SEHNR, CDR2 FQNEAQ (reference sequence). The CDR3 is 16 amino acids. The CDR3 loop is CASRAPSGGAYNEQFF. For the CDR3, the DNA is TGTGCCAGCAGAGCCCCCAGCGGGGGGGCCTACAATGAGCAGTTCTTC.

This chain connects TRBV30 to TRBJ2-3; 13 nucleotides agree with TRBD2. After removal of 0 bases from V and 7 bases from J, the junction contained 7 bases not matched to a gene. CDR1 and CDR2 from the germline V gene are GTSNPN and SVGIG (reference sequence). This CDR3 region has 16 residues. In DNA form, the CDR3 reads TGTGCCTGGAGTGTAGGACTAGCGGGGGCCTCTAATACGCAGTATTTT. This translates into CAWSVGLAGASNTQYF.

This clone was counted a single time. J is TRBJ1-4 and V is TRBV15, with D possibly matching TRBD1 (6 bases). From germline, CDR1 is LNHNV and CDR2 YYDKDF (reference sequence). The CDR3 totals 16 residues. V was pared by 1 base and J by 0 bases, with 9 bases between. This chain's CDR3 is CATSRGDIATNEKLFF. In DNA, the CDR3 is TGTGCCACCAGCAGAGGGGACATTGCAACTAATGAAAAACTGTTTTTT.

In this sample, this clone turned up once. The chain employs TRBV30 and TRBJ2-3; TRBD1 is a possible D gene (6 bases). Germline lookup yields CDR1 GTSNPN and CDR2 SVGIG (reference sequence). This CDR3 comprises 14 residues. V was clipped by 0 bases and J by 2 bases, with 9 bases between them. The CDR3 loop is CAWSVGAATDTQYF. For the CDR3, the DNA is TGTGCCTGGAGTGTGGGGGCCGCCACAGATACGCAGTATTTT.

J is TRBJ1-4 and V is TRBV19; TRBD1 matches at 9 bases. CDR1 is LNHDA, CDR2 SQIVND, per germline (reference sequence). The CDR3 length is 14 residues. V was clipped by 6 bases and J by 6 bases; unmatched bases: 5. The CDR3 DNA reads TGTGCCAGTAGCGAGGGACAGGGAGATGAAAAACTGTTTTTT. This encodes CASSEGQGDEKLFF.

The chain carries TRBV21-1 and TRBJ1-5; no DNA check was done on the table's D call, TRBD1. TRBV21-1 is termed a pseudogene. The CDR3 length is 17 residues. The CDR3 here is CASKPGQGLYSNQPQHF. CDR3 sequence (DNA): TGTGCCAGCAAACCGGGACAGGGGCTGTATAGCAATCAGCCCCAGCATTTT.

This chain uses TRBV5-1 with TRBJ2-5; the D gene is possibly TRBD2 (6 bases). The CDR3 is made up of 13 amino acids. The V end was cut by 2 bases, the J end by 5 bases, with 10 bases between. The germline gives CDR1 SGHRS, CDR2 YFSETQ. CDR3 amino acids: CASSLGTGETQYF. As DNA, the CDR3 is TGCGCCAGCAGCTTAGGGACTGGGGAGACCCAGTACTTC.

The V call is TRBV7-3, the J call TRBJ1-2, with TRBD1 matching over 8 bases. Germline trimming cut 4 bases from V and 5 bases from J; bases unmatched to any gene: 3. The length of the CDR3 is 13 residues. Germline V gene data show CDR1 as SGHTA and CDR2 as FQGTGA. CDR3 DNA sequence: TGTGCCAGCAGCTCCAGACAGGGGTATGGCTACACCTTC. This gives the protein CASSSRQGYGYTF.

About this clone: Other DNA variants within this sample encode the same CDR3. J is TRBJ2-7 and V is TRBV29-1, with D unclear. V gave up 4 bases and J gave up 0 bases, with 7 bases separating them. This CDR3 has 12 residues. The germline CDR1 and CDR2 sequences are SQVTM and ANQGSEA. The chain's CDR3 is CSVGQTSYEQYF. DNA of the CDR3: TGCAGCGTTGGGCAGACCTCCTACGAGCAGTACTTC.

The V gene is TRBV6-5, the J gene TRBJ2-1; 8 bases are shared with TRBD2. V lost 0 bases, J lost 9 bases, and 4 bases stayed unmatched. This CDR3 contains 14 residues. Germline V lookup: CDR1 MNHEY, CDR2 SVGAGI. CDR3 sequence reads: CASSYSAGGVEQFF. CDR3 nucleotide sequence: TGTGCCAGCAGTTACTCTGCGGGGGGCGTTGAGCAGTTCTTC.

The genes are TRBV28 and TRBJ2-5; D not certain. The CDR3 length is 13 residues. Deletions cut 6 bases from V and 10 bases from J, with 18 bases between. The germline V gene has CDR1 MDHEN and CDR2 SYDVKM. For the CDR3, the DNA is TGTGCCAGCAGACCCCCCACCCTGGTGAGCCAGTACTTC. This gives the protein CASRPPTLVSQYF.

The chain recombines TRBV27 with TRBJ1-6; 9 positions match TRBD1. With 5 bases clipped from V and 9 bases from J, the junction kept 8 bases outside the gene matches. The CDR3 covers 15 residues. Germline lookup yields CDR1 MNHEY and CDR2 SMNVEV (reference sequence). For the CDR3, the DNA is TGTGCCAGCAGTCCACGGACAGGGGAAAGTTCACCCCTCCACTTT. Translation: CASSPRTGESSPLHF.

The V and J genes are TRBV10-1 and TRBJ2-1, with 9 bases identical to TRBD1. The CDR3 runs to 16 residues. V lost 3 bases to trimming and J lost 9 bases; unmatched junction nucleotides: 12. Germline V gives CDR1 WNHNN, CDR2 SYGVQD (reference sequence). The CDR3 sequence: CASSDPWTGVWGEQFF. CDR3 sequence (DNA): TGCGCCAGCAGTGACCCCTGGACAGGGGTATGGGGTGAGCAGTTCTTC.